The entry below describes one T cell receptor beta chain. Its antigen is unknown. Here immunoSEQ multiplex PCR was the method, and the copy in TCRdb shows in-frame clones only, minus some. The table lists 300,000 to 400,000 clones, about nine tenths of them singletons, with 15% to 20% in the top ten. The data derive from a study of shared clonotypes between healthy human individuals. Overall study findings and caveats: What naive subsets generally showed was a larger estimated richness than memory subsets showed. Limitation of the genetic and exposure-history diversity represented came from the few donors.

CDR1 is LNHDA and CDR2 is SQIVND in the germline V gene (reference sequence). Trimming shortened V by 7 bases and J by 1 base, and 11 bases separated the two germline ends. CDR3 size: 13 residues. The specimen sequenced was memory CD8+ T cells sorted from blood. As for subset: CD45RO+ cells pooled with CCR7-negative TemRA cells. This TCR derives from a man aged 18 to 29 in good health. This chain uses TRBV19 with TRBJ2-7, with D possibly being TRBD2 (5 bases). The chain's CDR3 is CASKVGGSYEQYF. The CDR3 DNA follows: TGTGCCAGTAAGGTCGGAGGATCCTACGAGCAGTACTTC.